This TCR beta chain appears in the sequencing data of a study of OX40 agonist ivuxolimab in advanced cancers. Study-level findings and limits: Normalized T-cell clonal expansion was also low in some nonresponders. The mean number of expanded clones was higher in CD8+ T cells than in CD4+.

Here immunoSEQ multiplex PCR was the method, and the copy in TCRdb shows in-frame clones only, minus some. The repertoire has 60,000 to 85,000 clones, more than 75% of them found once; the top ten carry roughly 0.54%. The CDR3 spans 15 residues. Germline assignment: CDR1 MNHEY and CDR2 SVGAGI. V was trimmed by 5 bases and J by 0 bases, leaving 12 bases between them. Of note for this clone: Antigen: not known.

The rearrangement uses TRBV6-5 and TRBJ2-3; D gene unclear. The sequence was obtained from an adult with an advanced solid tumor such as melanoma, head and neck, liver or kidney cancer. The material was CD4+ or CD8+ T cells sorted from blood, obtained in a trial of the OX40 agonist ivuxolimab. The CDR3 loop is CASSRTVTSTDTQYF. In DNA form, the CDR3 reads TGTGCCAGCAGTAGGACGGTCACTAGCACAGATACGCAGTATTTT.